This TCR beta chain was found in a study of T cells after yellow fever vaccination. The overall study: Each low-cell-number fraction was prepared by means of SMART-Seq v4 Ultra Low Input.

In its sample, this clonotype was seen a few times. Using its own MiXCR run on the 5' RACE reads, TCRdb lists one record per CDR3 protein. There are fewer than 650,000 distinct CDR3 sequences in the sample; roughly a fifth occur only once, and 16% lies in the top ten. Per the germline V gene, CDR1 is SEHNR and CDR2 is FQNEAQ (reference sequence). This CDR3 is 15 amino acids long. Trimming stripped 0 bases from V and 1 base from J, with 7 bases between. This chain joins TRBV7-9 and TRBJ1-5; no clear D gene. The receptor's source is a man aged 18 to 35 who received the YFV17D yellow fever vaccine. Source: PBMCs, taken roughly 20 days after the first yellow fever vaccination. CDR3: CASSLALVSNQPQHF. CDR3 in DNA: TGTGCCAGCAGCTTAGCGCTTGTAAGCAATCAGCCCCAGCATTTT.